The next 5 T cell receptor beta chains were all read from a single sample in a study of graft-versus-host responses after intestinal transplantation. The repertoire was sequenced with immunoSEQ multiplex PCR; TCRdb's copy has only in-frame clones and lacks some. The sample has 9,600 or so clones, roughly 79% seen once. Intraepithelial and lamina propria lymphocytes were freed from processed graft tissue. The sample was ileum tissue, taken roughly 450 days after intestinal transplantation. All receptors come from a human patient who received an intestinal transplant, so some T cells may come from the graft donor.

This chain joins TRBV6-1 and TRBJ2-5; 9 nucleotides agree with TRBD2. The V segment lost 6 bases and the J segment 5 bases; nucleotides outside the gene matches: 7. This CDR3 has 14 residues. Germline assignment: CDR1 MNHNS and CDR2 SASEGT. CDR3 nucleotide sequence: TGTGCCAGCAGCTGGGGCGGGGGGGCCGAGACCCAGTACTTC. Translated: CASSWGGGAETQYF.

The chain joins TRBV6-1 to TRBJ2-3, with 13 bases matching TRBD2. The CDR3 runs 15 residues. J lost 8 bases, V lost 5 bases, and 7 bases had no gene match. The germline CDR1 and CDR2 sequences are MNHNS and SASEGT. For the CDR3, the DNA is TGTGCCAGCAGTAGCGGGACTAGCGGGGCGGGTACGCAGTATTTT. This translates into CASSSGTSGAGTQYF.

The chain joins TRBV10-2 to TRBJ2-2; D is uncertain. The length of the CDR3 is 11 residues. V shed 8 bases and J shed 6 bases, with 7 bases lying between them. CDR1 and CDR2 (germline): WSHSY, SAAADI. The DNA for the CDR3 is TGCGCCAGCTTGTTCGCCGGGGAGCTGTTTTTT. It encodes CASLFAGELFF.

V and J are TRBV5-6 and TRBJ1-2; D remains ambiguous. Germline V gene sequence: CDR1 SGHDT, CDR2 YYEEEE. Trimming shortened V by 0 bases and J by 14 bases, and 11 bases separated the two germline ends. CDR3 length: 11 amino acids. The CDR3 sequence: CASSLVRSATF. In nucleotides, the CDR3 is TGTGCCAGCAGCTTGGTGCGATCTGCGACCTTC.

The rearrangement links TRBV19 to TRBJ1-1; tentatively, D is TRBD1 (5 bases). Trimming removed 8 bases from V and 1 base from J, with 14 bases in between. The germline V gene encodes CDR1 LNHDA and CDR2 SQIVND (reference sequence). CDR3 length: 14 residues. The CDR3: CASSWTLENTEAFF. DNA of the CDR3: TGTGCCAGTTCTTGGACACTTGAGAACACTGAAGCTTTCTTT.